This TCR beta chain stems from a study of beta chain features in type 1 diabetes. Notes on the study in general: For patients and controls alike, PCR might favor shorter templates to the same degree. VDJ junctions from type 1 diabetes patients carried fewer insertions and larger deletions.

This clone was seen a few times. The antigen is undetermined. One heparinised blood draw averaging around 120 mL was given by each donor. Sorted populations were all over 95% pure. Since all of the isolated RNA was reverse transcribed, expressed TCRB transcripts were what got sequenced. Repertoires were generated with immunoSEQ multiplex PCR, while TCRdb's copy carries only in-frame clones and drops some. This table has a few hundred thousand clones, 11% to 15% appearing once. The source of this sequence is a man aged 25-45 years in good health. Material: central memory CD4+ T cells from blood.

CDR3 sequence (DNA): TGTGCCAGCAGCTTAGCGTCCATAGCGGGGAGCACAGATACGCAGTATTTT. Residues: CASSLASIAGSTDTQYF. This chain connects TRBV11-2 to TRBJ2-3, with TRBD2 identical over 8 bases. Germline V lookup: CDR1 SGHAT, CDR2 FQNNGV. This CDR3 contains 17 residues. Germline trimming cut 1 base from V and 0 bases from J; bases unmatched to any gene: 6.